These 8 T cell receptor beta chains share one sample of origin, sequenced in a study of vaccination effects on CD4 cells after COVID-19. These TCRs' antigens remain unknown. Peptide-pool stimulation followed by sequencing identified expanded antigen-specific CD4+ clonotypes in the ViraFEST assay. When about ten days of culture had elapsed, CD4+ T cells were isolated. Vaccinated recipients, who were negative for nucleocapsid antibodies, had no history of SARS-CoV-2 infection. Assay used: immunoSEQ multiplex PCR; TCRdb lists only in-frame clones, some missing. The sample lists tens of thousands of clones, around 79% occurring once. Here the sequenced sample was CD4+ T cells from PBMCs cultured with SARS-CoV-2 spike peptides, taken before COVID-19 vaccination. These receptors were obtained from a human donor who received a COVID-19 vaccine.

The rearrangement links TRBV7-2 to TRBJ2-5; D is uncertain. CDR1 is SGHTA, CDR2 FQGNSA, per germline. V dropped 5 bases and J dropped 5 bases, with 9 bases sitting between them. This CDR3 contains 12 residues. CDR3 sequence reads: CASSGPWETQYF. CDR3 DNA: TGTGCCAGCAGCGGGCCGTGGGAGACCCAGTACTTC. Drawing the rest from reference TRBV7-2 and TRBJ2-5, the complete variable domain is GAGVSQSPSNKVTEKGKDVELRCDPISGHTALYWYRQSLGQGLEFLIYFQGNSAPDKSGLPSDRFSAERTGGSVSTLTIQRTQQEDSAVYLCASSGPWETQYFGPGTRLLVL.

The CDR3 DNA is TGTGCCACCAGTGATTCGGGACCGATCACAGATACGCAGTATTTT. Translated, it gives CATSDSGPITDTQYF. This chain connects TRBV24-1 to TRBJ2-3; perhaps D is TRBD1 or TRBD2 (5 bases each). The germline V gene encodes CDR1 KGHDR and CDR2 SFDVKD. Deletions cut 2 bases from V and 2 bases from J, with 10 bases between. The CDR3 is 15 amino acids.

For the CDR3, the DNA is TGTGCCAGCAGTGAACAGGGTATGAACACTGAAGCTTTCTTT. Its translation: CASSEQGMNTEAFF. The V and J genes are TRBV2 and TRBJ1-1, with a tentative D call TRBD1 (5 bases). Deletions cut 2 bases from V and 0 bases from J, with 7 bases between. CDR3 length: 14 amino acids. Looked up from germline, CDR1 is SNHLY and CDR2 is FYNNEI.

The V gene is TRBV6-4, the J gene TRBJ1-6, with 7 bases aligning to TRBD1. The germline V gene has CDR1 MRHNA and CDR2 SNTAGT. This CDR3 spans 13 amino acids. Trimming cost V 2 bases and J 9 bases; bases outside gene matches: 1. The CDR3 reads CASSDRQGSPLHF. CDR3 bases: TGTGCCAGCAGTGACCGACAGGGTTCACCCCTCCACTTT.

Turning to this clone: Compared with germline, one end of the junction differs, possibly owing to a read error. The V call is TRBV24-1, the J call TRBJ1-5; the D is unclear. This CDR3 has 12 residues. CDR1 is KGHDR, CDR2 SFDVKD, per germline. The CDR3 sequence is CDTPIFNQPQHF. CDR3 in DNA: TGTGACACCCCAATATTCAATCAGCCCCAGCATTTT.

This chain connects TRBV12-3 or TRBV12-4 to TRBJ2-1; D is unresolved. The V and J ends lost 2 bases and 7 bases respectively, with 3 bases between them. The CDR3 runs to 11 residues. CDR3 sequence (DNA): TGTGCCAGCAGTTTAAAGAATGAGCAGTTCTTC. It codes for CASSLKNEQFF.

V is TRBV15 and J is TRBJ2-2; the D gene could be TRBD1 or TRBD2 (5 bases each). V lost 0 bases to trimming and J lost 3 bases, with 11 bases between them. This CDR3 has 16 residues. Germline CDR1 reads LNHNV; CDR2 reads YYDKDF (reference sequence). The CDR3: CATSRDWGFDTGELFF. The CDR3 DNA sequence: TGTGCCACCAGCAGAGATTGGGGGTTCGACACCGGGGAGCTGTTTTTT.

The chain uses TRBV6-6 and TRBJ2-3, with 11 bases that match TRBD1. V lost 7 bases, J lost 4 bases, and 7 bases stayed unmatched. Germline CDR1 reads MNHNY; CDR2 reads SVGAGI (reference sequence). This CDR3 region has 15 residues. The CDR3 bases are TGTGCCAGCAAGAACGGACAGGGGGCATCAGATACGCAGTATTTT. Protein sequence: CASKNGQGASDTQYF.